This T cell receptor (beta chain) was observed in a study of cytomegalovirus exposure and HLA in healthy donors. With 60 Vbeta and 13 Jbeta primers, the PCR was carried out. Sequencing used immunoSEQ multiplex PCR; TCRdb keeps in-frame clones, though not all of them. The table includes roughly 170,000 clones, 65% to 80% detected once. This clone was seen only once. V shed 3 bases, J shed 1 base, and the junction held 3 bases outside the gene matches. This CDR3 has 15 residues. Germline-derived CDR1 and CDR2 are SGHRS and YFSETQ. The source material was PBMCs. This TCR came from a woman in her 30s in good health and CMV-seronegative. V usage is TRBV5-1 and J usage is TRBJ2-1; 8 nucleotides match TRBD2. CDR3 protein: CASSSPGGSYNEQFF. In DNA, the CDR3 is TGCGCCAGCAGCTCCCCGGGGGGGTCCTACAATGAGCAGTTCTTC.